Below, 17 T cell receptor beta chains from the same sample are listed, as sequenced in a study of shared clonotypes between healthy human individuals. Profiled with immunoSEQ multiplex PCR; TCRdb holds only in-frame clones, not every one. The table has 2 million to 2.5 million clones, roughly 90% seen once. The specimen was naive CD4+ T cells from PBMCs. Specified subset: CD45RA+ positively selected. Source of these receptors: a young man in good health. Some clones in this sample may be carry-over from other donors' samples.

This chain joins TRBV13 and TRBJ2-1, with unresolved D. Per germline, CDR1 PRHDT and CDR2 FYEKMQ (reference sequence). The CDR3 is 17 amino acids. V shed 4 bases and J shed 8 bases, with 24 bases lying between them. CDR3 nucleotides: TGTGCCAGCAGCTCCCAACCCCTCGTACGGTCGGGTCATGAGCAGTTCTTC. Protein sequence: CASSSQPLVRSGHEQFF.

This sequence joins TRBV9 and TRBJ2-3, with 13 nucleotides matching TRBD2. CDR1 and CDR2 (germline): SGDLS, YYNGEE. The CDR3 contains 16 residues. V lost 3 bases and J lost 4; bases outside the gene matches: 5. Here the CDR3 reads CASSERTSGSPDTQYF. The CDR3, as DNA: TGTGCCAGCAGCGAAAGGACTAGCGGGAGTCCAGATACGCAGTATTTT. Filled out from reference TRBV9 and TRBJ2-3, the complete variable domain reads DSGVTQTPKHLITATGQRVTLRCSPRSGDLSVYWYQQSLDQGLQFLIQYYNGEERAKGNILERFSAQQFPDLHSELNLSSLELGDSALYFCASSERTSGSPDTQYFGPGTRLTVL.

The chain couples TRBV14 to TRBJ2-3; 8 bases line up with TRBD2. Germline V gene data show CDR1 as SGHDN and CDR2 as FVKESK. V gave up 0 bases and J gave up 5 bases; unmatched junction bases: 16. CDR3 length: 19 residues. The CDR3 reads CASSQEQRPAGEGGDTQYF. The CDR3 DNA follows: TGTGCCAGCAGCCAAGAACAGCGTCCAGCGGGAGAAGGGGGAGATACGCAGTATTTT.

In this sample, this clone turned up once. The CDR3 region has the DNA TGTGCCAGCAGTTTAAGGTTCCGTACGGGGGAGGGCCCAGGGTTTCCCTACGAGCAGTACTTC. The encoded protein is CASSLRFRTGEGPGFPYEQYF. The chain links TRBV27 to TRBJ2-7; TRBD2 agrees at 7 bases. V gave up 2 bases and J gave up 2 bases; unmatched junction bases: 24. Germline CDR1 is MNHEY and CDR2 is SMNVEV (reference sequence). The CDR3 spans 21 residues.

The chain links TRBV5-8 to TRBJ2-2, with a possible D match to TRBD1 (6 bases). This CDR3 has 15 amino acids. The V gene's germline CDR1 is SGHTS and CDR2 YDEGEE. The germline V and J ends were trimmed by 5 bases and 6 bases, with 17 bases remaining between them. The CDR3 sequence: CASRVPQGRAGELFF. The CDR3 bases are TGTGCCAGCAGAGTCCCCCAGGGGCGAGCCGGGGAGCTGTTTTTT.

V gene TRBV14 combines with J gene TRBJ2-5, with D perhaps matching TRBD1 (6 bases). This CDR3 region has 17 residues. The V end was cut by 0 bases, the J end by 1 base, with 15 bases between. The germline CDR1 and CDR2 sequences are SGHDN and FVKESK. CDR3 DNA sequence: TGTGCCAGCAGCCAAGATCGGACAGCTGTTTTCCAAGAGACCCAGTACTTC. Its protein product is CASSQDRTAVFQETQYF.

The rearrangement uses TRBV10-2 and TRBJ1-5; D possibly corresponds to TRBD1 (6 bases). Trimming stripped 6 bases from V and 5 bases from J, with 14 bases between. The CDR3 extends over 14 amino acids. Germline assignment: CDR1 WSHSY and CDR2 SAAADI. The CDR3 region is CASRQGLSDQPQHF. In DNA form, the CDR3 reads TGCGCCAGCAGACAGGGTTTAAGTGATCAGCCCCAGCATTTT.

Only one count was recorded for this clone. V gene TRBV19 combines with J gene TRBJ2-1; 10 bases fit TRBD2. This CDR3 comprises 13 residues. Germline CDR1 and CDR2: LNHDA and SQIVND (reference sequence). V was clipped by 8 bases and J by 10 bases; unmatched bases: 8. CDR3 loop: CASALAGAREQFF. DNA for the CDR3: TGTGCCAGTGCTCTAGCGGGGGCCCGAGAGCAGTTCTTC.

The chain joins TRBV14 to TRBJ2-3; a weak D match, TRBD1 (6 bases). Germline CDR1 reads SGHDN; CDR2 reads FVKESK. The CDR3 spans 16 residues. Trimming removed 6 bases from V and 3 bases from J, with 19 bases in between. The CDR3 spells CASSLVTGMVTDTQYF. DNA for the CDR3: TGTGCCAGCAGTCTCGTGACAGGAATGGTGACAGATACGCAGTATTTT.

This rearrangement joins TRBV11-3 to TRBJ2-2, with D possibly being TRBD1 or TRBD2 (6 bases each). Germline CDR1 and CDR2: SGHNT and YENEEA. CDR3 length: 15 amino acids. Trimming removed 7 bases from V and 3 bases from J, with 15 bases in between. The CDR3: CASTPTGTDTGELFF. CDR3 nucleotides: TGTGCCAGCACCCCCACAGGGACTGACACCGGGGAGCTGTTTTTT. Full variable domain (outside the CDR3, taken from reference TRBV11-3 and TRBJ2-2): EAGVVQSPRYKIIEKKQPVAFWCNPISGHNTLYWYLQNLGQGPELLIRYENEEAVDDSQLPKDRFSAERLKGVDSTLKIQPAELGDSAVYLCASTPTGTDTGELFFGEGSRLTVL.

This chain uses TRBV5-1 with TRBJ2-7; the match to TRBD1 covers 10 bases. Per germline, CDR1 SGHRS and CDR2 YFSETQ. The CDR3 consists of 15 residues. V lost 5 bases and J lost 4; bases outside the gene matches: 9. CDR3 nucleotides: TGCGCCAGCAGAAGCGGTGGACAGGGGGAATACGAGCAGTACTTC. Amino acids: CASRSGGQGEYEQYF.

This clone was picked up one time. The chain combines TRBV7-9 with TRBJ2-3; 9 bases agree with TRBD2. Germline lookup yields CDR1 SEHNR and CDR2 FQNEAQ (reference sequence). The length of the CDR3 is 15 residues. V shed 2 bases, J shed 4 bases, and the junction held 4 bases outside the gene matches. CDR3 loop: CASSLIAGVPDTQYF. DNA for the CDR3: TGTGCCAGCAGCTTAATAGCGGGAGTCCCAGATACGCAGTATTTT.

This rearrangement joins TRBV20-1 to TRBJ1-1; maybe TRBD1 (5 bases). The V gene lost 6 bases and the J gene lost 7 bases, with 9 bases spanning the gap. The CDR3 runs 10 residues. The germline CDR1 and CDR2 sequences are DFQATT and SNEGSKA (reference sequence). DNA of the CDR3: TGCAGTGCCAGACAGAATGAAGCTTTCTTT. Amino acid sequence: CSARQNEAFF.

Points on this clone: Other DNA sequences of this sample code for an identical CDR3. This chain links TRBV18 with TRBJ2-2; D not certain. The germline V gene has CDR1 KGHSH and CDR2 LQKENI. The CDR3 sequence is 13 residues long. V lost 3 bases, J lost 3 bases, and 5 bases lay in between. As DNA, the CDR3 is TGTGCCAGCTCACCTCGGGACACCGGGGAGCTGTTTTTT. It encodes CASSPRDTGELFF.

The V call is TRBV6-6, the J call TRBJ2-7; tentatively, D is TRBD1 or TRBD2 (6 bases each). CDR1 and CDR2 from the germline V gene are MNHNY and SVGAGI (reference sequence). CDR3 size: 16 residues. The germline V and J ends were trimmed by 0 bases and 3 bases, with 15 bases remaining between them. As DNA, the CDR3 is TGTGCCAGCAGTTACTCTCAGGCGGGGACAAGCTACGAGCAGTACTTC. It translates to CASSYSQAGTSYEQYF.

As DNA, the CDR3 is TGTGCCACCGGGGGGCGGAGGGGCGCTGACACAGCACTACATACGCAGTATTTT. Protein sequence: CATGGRRGADTALHTQYF. The chain is built from TRBV19 and TRBJ2-3; TRBD2 is a possible D gene (7 bases). This CDR3 contains 18 residues. Germline loops: CDR1 LNHDA, CDR2 SQIVND (reference sequence). V shed 10 bases and J shed 7 bases, with 33 bases lying between them. Supplemented by reference TRBV19 and TRBJ2-3, the full variable domain reads DGGITQSPKYLFRKEGQNVTLSCEQNLNHDAMYWYRQDPGQGLRLIYYSQIVNDFQKGDIAEGYSVSREKKESFPLTVTSAQKNPTAFYLCATGGRRGADTALHTQYFGPGTRLTVL.

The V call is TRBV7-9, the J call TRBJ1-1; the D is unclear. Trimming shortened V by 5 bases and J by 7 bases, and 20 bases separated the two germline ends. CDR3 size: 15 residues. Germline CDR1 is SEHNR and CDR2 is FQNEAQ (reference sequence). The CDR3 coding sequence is TGTGCCAGCAGCCCGATAGGGTTGGAGGGCCTTGAAGCTTTCTTT. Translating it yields CASSPIGLEGLEAFF.